A single sample gave rise to the 2 T cell receptor beta chains below, sequenced in a study of blood T cell repertoires in COVID-19. This table comes from immunoSEQ multiplex PCR, and its TCRdb copy is limited to in-frame clones, with some not included. The top ten clones hold about 3% of a sample with roughly 130,000 clones, about 79% of them seen once. Sequencing was carried out using peripheral blood. The source of these receptors is an elderly woman with acute or convalescent COVID-19.

This clone was observed a few times. The V and J genes are TRBV18 and TRBJ1-2; 11 positions agree with TRBD1. Germline values: CDR1 KGHSH, CDR2 LQKENI. With 2 bases clipped from V and 7 bases from J, the junction kept 6 bases outside the gene matches. The CDR3 has 15 residues. The CDR3 reads CASSPEGQGVSGYTF. The CDR3 bases are TGTGCCAGCTCACCAGAGGGACAGGGGGTGAGTGGCTACACCTTC. Drawing the rest from reference TRBV18 and TRBJ1-2, the complete variable domain is NAGVMQNPRHLVRRRGQEARLRCSPMKGHSHVYWYRQLPEEGLKFMVYLQKENIIDESGMPKERFSAEFPKEGPSILRIQQVVRGDSAAYFCASSPEGQGVSGYTFGSGTRLTVV.

The rearrangement uses TRBV11-2 and TRBJ2-7; a possible D gene is TRBD2 (6 bases). Germline-derived CDR1 and CDR2 are SGHAT and FQNNGV. V lost 5 bases and J lost 9, with 11 bases in between. There are 11 residues in the CDR3. CDR3 region: CASSPGVRQYF. The DNA of the CDR3 is TGTGCCAGCAGCCCGGGGGTCAGGCAGTACTTC.